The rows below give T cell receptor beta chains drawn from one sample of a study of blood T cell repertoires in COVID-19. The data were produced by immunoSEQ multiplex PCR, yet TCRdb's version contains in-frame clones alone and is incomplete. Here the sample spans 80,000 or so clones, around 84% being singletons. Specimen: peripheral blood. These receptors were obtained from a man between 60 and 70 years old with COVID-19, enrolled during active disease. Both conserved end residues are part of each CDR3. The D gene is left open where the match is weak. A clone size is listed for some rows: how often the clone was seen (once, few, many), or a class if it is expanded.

CASSSRLAGGPATGELFF,TGTGCCAGCAGCTCCAGACTAGCGGGGGGCCCAGCCACCGGGGAGCTGTTTTTT,TRBJ2-2,TRBD2,-,TRBV11-2,18
CASSFTQGFPSNNSPLHF,TGCGCCAGCAGCTTCACTCAGGGGTTCCCATCGAATAATTCACCCCTCCACTTT,TRBJ1-6,-,-,TRBV5-1,18
CASSQGTGGQPQHF,TGTGCCAGCAGCCAAGGGACAGGGGGTCAGCCCCAGCATTTT,TRBJ1-5,TRBD1,-,TRBV3-1/TRBV3-2,14
CASSRYRVLRNSPLHF,TGTGCCAGCAGCCGTTACAGGGTTCTCCGTAATTCACCCCTCCACTTT,TRBJ1-6,-,-,TRBV3-1/TRBV3-2,16
CAPRFRGTSTYEQYF,TGTGCCCCCAGGTTCCGTGGGACTAGTACCTACGAGCAGTACTTC,TRBJ2-7,TRBD2,-,TRBV15,15
CASSKIEGAPF,TGTGCCAGCAGCAAAATTGAGGGGGCGCCCTTT,TRBJ1-1,-,-,TRBV21-1,11
CASSLTSGSPPDTQYF,TGTGCCAGCAGCCTGACTAGCGGGAGTCCCCCAGATACGCAGTATTTT,TRBJ2-3,TRBD2,-,TRBV5-4,16
CASRVKGGLRTEAFF,TGTGCCAGCAGGGTAAAAGGGGGTTTGAGGACTGAAGCTTTCTTT,TRBJ1-1,-,few,TRBV6-5,15
CASTPQGAGTEKLFF,TGTGCCAGTACCCCCCAGGGGGCGGGTACTGAAAAACTGTTTTTT,TRBJ1-4,TRBD1,-,TRBV19,15
CASSLSRGGTEAFF,TGTGCCAGCAGCCTCTCCAGGGGCGGCACTGAAGCTTTCTTT,TRBJ1-1,-,-,TRBV6-5,14
CASSYSRSALHF,TGTGCCAGCAGTTACTCGAGGTCAGCCCTCCACTTT,TRBJ1-6,-,-,TRBV6-5,12
CASSSSGLGSFPSYNEQFF,TGTGCCAGCAGCTCCTCCGGACTAGGTTCCTTTCCCTCCTACAATGAGCAGTTCTTC,TRBJ2-1,TRBD2,-,TRBV7-3,19
CASSAGLTRTDTQYF,TGTGCCAGCAGCGCGGGACTGACCCGCACAGATACGCAGTATTTT,TRBJ2-3,-,-,TRBV5-4,15
CASSPVGAAYNEQFF,TGTGCCAGCAGCCCCGTGGGGGCGGCCTACAATGAGCAGTTCTTC,TRBJ2-1,-,-,TRBV7-2,15
CATSETGSSYNEQFF,TGTGCCACCAGTGAGACAGGTAGCTCCTACAATGAGCAGTTCTTC,TRBJ2-1,-,-,TRBV24-1,15
CASTTRAGPSSYNSPLHF,TGTGCCTCGACTACGCGGGCGGGCCCCAGCTCCTATAATTCACCCCTCCACTTT,TRBJ1-6,-,-,TRBV5-4,18
CASSAITGPLYGYTF,TGTGCCAGCAGCGCAATTACAGGGCCCCTCTATGGCTACACCTTC,TRBJ1-2,-,once,TRBV9,15
CATSRSRANTEAFF,TGTGCCACCAGCCGCTCAAGAGCGAACACTGAAGCTTTCTTT,TRBJ1-1,-,-,TRBV15,14
CASSYDIREYTF,TGTGCCAGCAGTTACGATATTAGGGAGTACACCTTC,TRBJ1-2,-,few,TRBV6-5,12
CASLVQGGYGYTF,TGTGCCAGCTTGGTTCAGGGAGGCTATGGCTACACCTTC,TRBJ1-2,-,-,TRBV6-5,13
CASSGNQGPGELFF,TGTGCCAGCAGTGGCAATCAGGGTCCCGGGGAGCTGTTTTTT,TRBJ2-2,-,-,TRBV7-2,14
CASSKFAGEGFLEQYF,TGTGCCAGTAGTAAATTTGCCGGAGAGGGATTTCTCGAGCAGTACTTC,TRBJ2-7,-,-,TRBV19,16
CASSTRQDPRSGNTIYF,TGTGCCAGCAGCACCCGACAGGACCCTCGCTCTGGAAACACCATATATTTT,TRBJ1-3,-,few,TRBV5-4,17
CSVASGYEQYF,TGCAGCGTTGCTTCAGGCTACGAGCAGTACTTC,TRBJ2-7,-,-,TRBV29-1,11
CASSLGAGGPYGYTF,TGTGCCAGCAGCTTAGGGGCGGGAGGCCCGTATGGCTACACCTTC,TRBJ1-2,-,once,TRBV11-2,15